This TCR beta chain came from a study of T cell responses to AZD1222 COVID-19 vaccine. Method: immunoSEQ multiplex PCR; TCRdb's copy keeps in-frame clones and lacks some. The sample records roughly 80,000 clones, approximately 90% being singletons. Turning to this clone: Antigen: not known.

The CDR3 length is 14 residues. CDR1 and CDR2 (germline): MNHEY, SVGAGI. Trimming took 0 bases from V and 3 from J, leaving 9 bases between them. Findings of the study overall: Baseline serostatus was positive in only a handful of AZD1222 recipients. Nearly half of the spike-specific TCRs reportedly recognize variant regions that carry no mutations. The sample set comprised mostly white British donors with more females, and clonal diversity was possibly underestimated. Without day 14 samples, only post-peak T cell repertoires were studied.

The receptor comes from an adult who received the AZD1222 COVID-19 vaccine. The sequences come from peripheral blood, collected 28 days after the second AZD1222 dose. The rearrangement joins TRBV6-5 to TRBJ2-7; D is ambiguous. CDR3 nucleotides: TGTGCCAGCAGTTACTCCGGGCCTAGCTACGAGCAGTACTTC. Its protein product is CASSYSGPSYEQYF.